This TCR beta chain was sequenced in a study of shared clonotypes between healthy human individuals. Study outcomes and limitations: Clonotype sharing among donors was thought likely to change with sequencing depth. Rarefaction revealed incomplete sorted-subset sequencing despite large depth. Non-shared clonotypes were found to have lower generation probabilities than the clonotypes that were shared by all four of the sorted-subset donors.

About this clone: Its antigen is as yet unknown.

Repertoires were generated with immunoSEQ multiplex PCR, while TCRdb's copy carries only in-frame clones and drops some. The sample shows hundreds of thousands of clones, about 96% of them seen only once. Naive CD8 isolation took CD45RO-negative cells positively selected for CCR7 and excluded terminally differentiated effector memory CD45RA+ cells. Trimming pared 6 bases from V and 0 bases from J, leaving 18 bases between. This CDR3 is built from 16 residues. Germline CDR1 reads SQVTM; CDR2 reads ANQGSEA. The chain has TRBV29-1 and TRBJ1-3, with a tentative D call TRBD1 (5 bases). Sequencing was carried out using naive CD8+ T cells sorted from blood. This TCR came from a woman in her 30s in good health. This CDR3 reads CSVYDGGSFSGNTIYF. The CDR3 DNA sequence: TGCAGCGTCTACGACGGGGGGTCCTTCTCTGGAAACACCATATATTTT.